This entry features one TCR beta chain sequence. Its antigen is as yet unknown. It was into CD45RA+ naive and CD45RA-negative memory subsets that the CD4+ cells were split. Germline CDR1 is MNHEY and CDR2 is SVGAGI. The CDR3 totals 11 residues. V lost 5 bases and J lost 13, with 14 bases in between. This sample was taken from a study of shared clonotypes between healthy human individuals. The study, taken as a whole, reports: Sequencing depth was expected to influence donor clonotype sharing. The generation probabilities recorded for non-shared clonotypes fell below those of clonotypes shared by all four donors.

TCRdb's table, derived via immunoSEQ multiplex PCR, lists solely in-frame clones and lacks some. The table lists a few million clones, approximately 92% of them singletons. The source is a man aged 18 to 30 in good health. The sequencing sample was made of naive CD4+ T cells sorted from blood. As for subset: CD45RA+ positively selected. This chain connects TRBV6-5 to TRBJ2-5; D is possibly TRBD1 or TRBD2 (5 bases each). The CDR3 sequence is CASSRLGRPYF. DNA for the CDR3: TGTGCCAGCAGTCGTTTGGGACGGCCGTACTTC.